Listed below are T cell receptor beta chains from one sample, sequenced in a study of beta chain features in type 1 diabetes. Measured with immunoSEQ multiplex PCR; TCRdb has only the in-frame clones, and not every one. The sample carries more than 350,000 clones, over 10% recorded once. Sequenced input: naive CD4+ T cells from blood. The receptors come from a young woman in good health. The CDR3 runs from the conserved cysteine through the conserved F or W. The D gene is left open where the match is weak. Expanded clones get a size class; other rows say once, few or many, or leave the size out.

clone_size: -
d_call: -
v_call: TRBV4-2
j_call: TRBJ2-3
cdr3_aa: CASSQVVGSTDTQYF
cdr3_nt: TGTGCCAGCAGCCAAGTCGTGGGGAGCACAGATACGCAGTATTTT

clone_size: -
d_call: -
v_call: TRBV7-9
j_call: TRBJ1-4
cdr3_aa: CASSYKLFTAGPTNEKLFF
cdr3_nt: TGTGCCAGCAGCTACAAATTATTTACCGCGGGTCCTACCAATGAAAAACTGTTTTTT

clone_size: -
d_call: -
v_call: TRBV23-1
j_call: TRBJ2-1
cdr3_aa: CASSQSFCCSSYNEQFF
cdr3_nt: TGCGCCAGCAGTCAATCGTTCTGCTGCAGCTCCTACAATGAGCAGTTCTTC

clone_size: -
d_call: TRBD2
v_call: TRBV7-2
j_call: TRBJ2-1
cdr3_aa: CASSLAGLAAYNEQFF
cdr3_nt: TGTGCCAGCAGCTTAGCGGGACTAGCGGCTTACAATGAGCAGTTCTTC

clone_size: -
d_call: TRBD2
v_call: TRBV6-5
j_call: TRBJ2-5
cdr3_aa: CASSSVAGGQETQYF
cdr3_nt: TGTGCCAGCAGTTCGGTAGCGGGGGGGCAAGAGACCCAGTACTTC

clone_size: few
d_call: -
v_call: TRBV18
j_call: TRBJ2-3
cdr3_aa: CASSRNPSSTDTQYF
cdr3_nt: TGTGCCAGCTCACGTAATCCTTCTAGCACAGATACGCAGTATTTT

clone_size: few
d_call: -
v_call: TRBV5-1
j_call: TRBJ2-3
cdr3_aa: CASSPRTGASTDTQYF
cdr3_nt: TGCGCCAGCAGCCCCCGGACTGGGGCTAGCACAGATACGCAGTATTTT

clone_size: -
d_call: -
v_call: TRBV9
j_call: TRBJ1-6
cdr3_aa: CASSPTGAYNSPLHF
cdr3_nt: TGTGCCAGCAGCCCGACGGGGGCCTATAATTCACCCCTCCACTTT

clone_size: -
d_call: -
v_call: TRBV5-1
j_call: TRBJ2-2
cdr3_aa: CASIPRPGRNAGELFF
cdr3_nt: TGCGCCAGCATCCCCAGGCCAGGGAGGAACGCCGGGGAGCTGTTTTTT

clone_size: many
d_call: -
v_call: TRBV30
j_call: TRBJ1-5
cdr3_aa: CAWSGFINQPQHF
cdr3_nt: TGTGCCTGGAGTGGATTTATTAATCAGCCCCAGCATTTT

clone_size: few
d_call: -
v_call: TRBV30
j_call: TRBJ2-7
cdr3_aa: CAWGGNPYEQYF
cdr3_nt: TGTGCCTGGGGAGGGAACCCCTACGAGCAGTACTTC

clone_size: -
d_call: TRBD1
v_call: TRBV29-1
j_call: TRBJ1-2
cdr3_aa: CSARQGAGYGYTF
cdr3_nt: TGCAGCGCGCGACAGGGGGCTGGCTATGGCTACACCTTC

clone_size: many
d_call: -
v_call: TRBV14
j_call: TRBJ2-1
cdr3_aa: CASSQKVKGSYNEQFF
cdr3_nt: TGTGCCAGCAGCCAAAAAGTAAAAGGTTCCTACAATGAGCAGTTCTTC

clone_size: few
d_call: -
v_call: TRBV4-3
j_call: TRBJ2-5
cdr3_aa: CASSQLIQETQYF
cdr3_nt: TGCGCCAGCAGCCAACTCATCCAAGAGACCCAGTACTTC

clone_size: -
d_call: -
v_call: TRBV29-1
j_call: TRBJ1-4
cdr3_aa: CSVASLANEKLFF
cdr3_nt: TGCAGCGTCGCCTCGTTGGCTAATGAAAAACTGTTTTTT

clone_size: -
d_call: -
v_call: TRBV7-9
j_call: TRBJ2-3
cdr3_aa: CASRQVDTQYF
cdr3_nt: TGTGCCAGCAGACAGGTGGATACGCAGTATTTT

clone_size: few
d_call: -
v_call: TRBV7-2
j_call: TRBJ2-3
cdr3_aa: CASSPLLRWSDTQYF
cdr3_nt: TGTGCCAGCAGCCCCCTCCTGAGATGGTCCGATACGCAGTATTTT

clone_size: -
d_call: TRBD1
v_call: TRBV11-2
j_call: TRBJ1-6
cdr3_aa: CASSLRRDSGGTSPLHF
cdr3_nt: TGTGCCAGCAGCTTACGCCGAGACTCAGGGGGAACTTCACCCCTCCACTTT

clone_size: few
d_call: -
v_call: TRBV4-3
j_call: TRBJ2-3
cdr3_aa: CASSQVVTDTQYF
cdr3_nt: TGCGCCAGCAGCCAAGTTGTCACAGATACGCAGTATTTT

clone_size: -
d_call: -
v_call: TRBV7-9
j_call: TRBJ2-5
cdr3_aa: CASSLDFWETQYF
cdr3_nt: TGTGCCAGCAGCTTAGATTTCTGGGAGACCCAGTACTTC

clone_size: -
d_call: -
v_call: TRBV7-9
j_call: TRBJ2-1
cdr3_aa: CASSLVIGQRDEQFF
cdr3_nt: TGTGCCAGCAGCTTAGTTATAGGCCAGCGGGATGAGCAGTTCTTC

clone_size: many
d_call: TRBD2
v_call: TRBV30
j_call: TRBJ2-3
cdr3_aa: CAWGLAGGRLAQYF
cdr3_nt: TGTGCCTGGGGACTAGCGGGAGGCCGCCTGGCGCAGTATTTT

clone_size: -
d_call: -
v_call: TRBV9
j_call: TRBJ1-4
cdr3_aa: CASSVETEGKLFF
cdr3_nt: TGTGCCAGCAGCGTAGAAACAGAGGGAAAACTGTTTTTT

clone_size: -
d_call: -
v_call: TRBV7-8
j_call: TRBJ2-1
cdr3_aa: CASSLVGSNYNEQFF
cdr3_nt: TGTGCCAGCAGCTTAGTAGGCAGCAACTACAATGAGCAGTTCTTC

clone_size: -
d_call: -
v_call: TRBV29-1
j_call: TRBJ1-4
cdr3_aa: CSVCQGNEKLFF
cdr3_nt: TGCAGCGTTTGTCAGGGTAATGAAAAACTGTTTTTT

clone_size: -
d_call: TRBD2
v_call: TRBV29-1
j_call: TRBJ2-3
cdr3_aa: CSVLILTSAADTQYF
cdr3_nt: TGCAGCGTCCTTATCCTCACTAGCGCCGCAGATACGCAGTATTTT

clone_size: -
d_call: -
v_call: TRBV29-1
j_call: TRBJ1-1
cdr3_aa: CSVYLHSQLGTEAFF
cdr3_nt: TGCAGCGTCTACCTACACAGTCAGCTGGGGACTGAAGCTTTCTTT

clone_size: -
d_call: -
v_call: TRBV7-9
j_call: TRBJ2-2
cdr3_aa: CASSLGQGLNTGELFF
cdr3_nt: TGTGCCAGCAGCTTAGGGCAGGGCTTGAACACCGGGGAGCTGTTTTTT

clone_size: -
d_call: -
v_call: TRBV7-9
j_call: TRBJ2-5
cdr3_aa: CASSLLDAKETQYF
cdr3_nt: TGTGCCAGCAGCTTGCTGGATGCTAAAGAGACCCAGTACTTC

clone_size: few
d_call: -
v_call: TRBV7-9
j_call: TRBJ2-5
cdr3_aa: CASSRTVKETQYF
cdr3_nt: TGTGCCAGCAGCCGGACAGTGAAAGAGACCCAGTACTTC

clone_size: few
d_call: -
v_call: TRBV11-2
j_call: TRBJ2-3
cdr3_aa: CASTPRAVTDTQYF
cdr3_nt: TGTGCCAGCACCCCCCGGGCGGTAACAGATACGCAGTATTTT

clone_size: few
d_call: -
v_call: TRBV5-6
j_call: TRBJ2-1
cdr3_aa: CASSQTPNLGNEQFF
cdr3_nt: TGTGCCAGCAGCCAAACACCCAACTTAGGCAATGAGCAGTTCTTC